The source of this T cell receptor (beta chain) is a study of OX40 agonist ivuxolimab in advanced cancers. Study-level background: Six ivuxolimab dose levels, 0.01 to 10 mg/kg, were given intravenously every 2 weeks. Two cutaneous melanoma patients and one hepatocellular carcinoma patient, three in all, had partial responses. Study-level findings and limits: Expanded peripheral T cells had an undetermined antigen specificity.

In regard to this clone: Its antigen is unidentified.

V was trimmed by 1 base and J by 6 bases, leaving 6 bases between them. Germline V gene lookup returns CDR1 SGHVS and CDR2 FNYEAQ. The CDR3 totals 13 residues. The repertoire was sequenced with immunoSEQ multiplex PCR; TCRdb's copy has only in-frame clones and lacks some. The table includes tens of thousands of clones, 88% detected once. Excluded were patients having autoimmune disease history or systemic immunosuppression. Sample: CD4+ or CD8+ T cells sorted from blood, taken in a trial of the OX40 agonist ivuxolimab. The clonotype originates from an adult with an advanced solid tumor such as melanoma, head and neck, liver or kidney cancer. V gene TRBV7-6 combines with J gene TRBJ2-2; no firm D call. CDR3 bases: TGTGCCAGCAGCTTAGGTCAGGCCGGGGAGCTGTTTTTT. Translating gives CASSLGQAGELFF.